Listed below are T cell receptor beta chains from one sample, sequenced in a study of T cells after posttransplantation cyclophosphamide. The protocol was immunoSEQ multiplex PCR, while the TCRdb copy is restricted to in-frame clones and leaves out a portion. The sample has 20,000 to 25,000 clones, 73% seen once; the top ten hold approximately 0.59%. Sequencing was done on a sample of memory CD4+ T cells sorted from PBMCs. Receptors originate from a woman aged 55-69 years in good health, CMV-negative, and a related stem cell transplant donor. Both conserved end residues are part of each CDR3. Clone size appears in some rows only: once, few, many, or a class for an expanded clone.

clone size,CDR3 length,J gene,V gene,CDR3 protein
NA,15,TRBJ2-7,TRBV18,CASSPYSGSRREQYF
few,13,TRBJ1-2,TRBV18,CASSLQGQDGYTF
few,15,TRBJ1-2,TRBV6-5,CASSKTGYSNYGYTF
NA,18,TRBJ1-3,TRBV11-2,CASSRKGAGGPSGNTIYF
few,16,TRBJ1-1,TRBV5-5,CASSLASGLQNTEAFF
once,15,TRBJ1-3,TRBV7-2,CASSSRTGPGNTIYF
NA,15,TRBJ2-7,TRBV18,CASSPGLANSYEQYF
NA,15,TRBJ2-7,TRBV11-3,CASSLSGTNSYEQYF
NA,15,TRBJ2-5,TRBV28,CASSLPPSGRETQYF
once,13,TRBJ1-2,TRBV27,CASSLYGGFGYTF
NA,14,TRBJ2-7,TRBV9,CASSPNPQGDGQYF
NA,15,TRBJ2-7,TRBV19,CASSIKGGHTYEQYF
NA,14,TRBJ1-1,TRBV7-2,CASNLSGAGSEAFF
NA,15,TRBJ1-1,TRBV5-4,CASSPHTGTGWRAFF
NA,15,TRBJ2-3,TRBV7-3,CASSLLAGGGDTQYF
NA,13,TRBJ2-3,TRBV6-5,CASRRTGGDTQYF
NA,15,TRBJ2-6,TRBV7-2,CASSWEGRGANVLTF
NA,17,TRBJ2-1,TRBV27,CASSSYREKAGYNEQFF
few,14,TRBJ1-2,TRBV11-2,CASSPRDIGYGYTF
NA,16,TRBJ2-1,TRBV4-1,CASSHLLALNSNEQFF